These T cell receptor beta chains were read from a single sample in a study of low-dose radiotherapy and immunotherapy resistance in tumors. MiXCR was run by TCRdb on the reads, yielding one entry per CDR3 protein. The sample has tens of thousands of distinct CDR3 sequences, 20% to 25% seen once. Sample: PBMCs, taken after low-dose radiotherapy plus immunotherapy. These receptors were collected from a female donor with ovarian cancer. The CDR3 runs from the conserved cysteine through the conserved F or W. The D gene is left open where the match is weak. Only some rows state a clone size, as once, few, many or a class for expanded clones.

many,NA,TRBJ1-1,TRBV2,TGTGCCAGCACTCTAAGCTTGAACACTGAAGCTTTCTTT,CASTLSLNTEAFF
many,NA,TRBJ2-2,TRBV4-1,TGCGCCAGCAGCCAATCGGGACTCACAAACACCGGGGAGCTGTTTTTT,CASSQSGLTNTGELFF
NA,NA,TRBJ2-7,TRBV6-1,TGTGCCATCAGTGATGACTGGACCCAATCCTACGAGCAGTACTTC,CAISDDWTQSYEQYF
many,NA,TRBJ2-2,TRBV19,TGTGCCAGTAGTCGCCCGGGAACATACACCGGGGAGCTGTTTTTT,CASSRPGTYTGELFF
many,TRBD1,TRBJ2-5,TRBV18,TGTGCCAGCTCACCAACTCCGACAGGGGCCGCAGGGGCCCAGTACTTC,CASSPTPTGAAGAQYF
many,TRBD2,TRBJ2-1,TRBV5-1,TGCGCCAGCAGCATTAAAGCGGGGGCGATTAATGAGCAGTTCTTC,CASSIKAGAINEQFF
many,TRBD2,TRBJ2-1,TRBV4-2,TGTGCCAGCAGCCCAAGTCAGCGGGGGCCCGGTGAGCAGTTCTTC,CASSPSQRGPGEQFF
NA,TRBD2,TRBJ2-1,TRBV11-2,TGTGCCAGCAGCTTAGATTCCGGGGGGGGCAATGAGCAGTTCTTC,CASSLDSGGGNEQFF
many,TRBD1,TRBJ1-5,TRBV5-8,TGTGCCAGCACGGACAGGGAGCCCCAGCATTTT,CASTDREPQHF
many,TRBD1,TRBJ2-1,TRBV7-2,TGTGCCAGCAGCTCAGGGGACAGGGGTTACAATGAGCAGTTCTTC,CASSSGDRGYNEQFF
once,NA,TRBJ2-4,TRBV5-1,TGTGCCAGCAGCTTGGCTGGCTGGGGCAAAAACATTCAGTACTTC,CASSLAGWGKNIQYF
many,TRBD2,TRBJ2-1,TRBV20-1,TGCAGTGCGACCGGGGGGTTCTCCTACAATGAGCAGTTCTTC,CSATGGFSYNEQFF
few,NA,TRBJ1-1,TRBV6-6,TGTGCCAGCACTCCCCAGGTTATGAACACTGAAGCTTTCTTT,CASTPQVMNTEAFF
many,NA,TRBJ1-2,TRBV5-1,TGCGCCAGCAGCCCCCGGCAGGGGAGAGCCGGCTACACCTTC,CASSPRQGRAGYTF
NA,NA,TRBJ1-4,TRBV6-1,NA,CASSHITGAVKNCFF
many,NA,TRBJ2-2,TRBV6-5,TGTGCCAGCAGTTATCGGACCGAGAACACCGGGGAGCTGTTTTTT,CASSYRTENTGELFF
NA,NA,TRBJ1-2,TRBV28,TGTGCCAGCAGTTTGAGTCCGACCAACTATGGCTACACCTTC,CASSLSPTNYGYTF
many,TRBD1,TRBJ1-3,TRBV6-2/TRBV6-3,TGTGCCAGCAGTTACTCACAGGGGGCGAAAAACACCATATATTTT,CASSYSQGAKNTIYF
many,NA,TRBJ1-5,TRBV20-1,TGCAGTGCTAGGCGGACGGCTAATCAGCCCCAGCATTTT,CSARRTANQPQHF
many,NA,TRBJ1-2,TRBV4-3,TGCGCCAGCAGCCAAGATCATTCACAGGGCTATGGCTACACCTTC,CASSQDHSQGYGYTF
NA,NA,TRBJ2-7,TRBV2,TGTGCCAGCACAGAGCTGGTCGAGCAGTACTTC,CASTELVEQYF
many,NA,TRBJ1-1,TRBV14,TGTGCCAGCAGCCAAGAGGGGCCCGGGGCTTTCTTT,CASSQEGPGAFF
NA,NA,TRBJ1-5,TRBV2,TGTGCCAGCAGTGATAGGCAGGGAGAAGGGCCCCAGCATTTT,CASSDRQGEGPQHF
many,NA,TRBJ1-5,TRBV5-6,TGTGCCAGCAGCCGTACCGCAGGGGCCGGGAATCAGCCCCAGCATTTT,CASSRTAGAGNQPQHF
NA,NA,TRBJ2-7,TRBV7-2,TGTGCCAGCAGCTTAGGGGGTCGCACCCTCTACGAGCAGTACTTC,CASSLGGRTLYEQYF
NA,NA,TRBJ2-2,TRBV2,NA,CASSVVRNTGELFFF
many,NA,TRBJ1-6,TRBV5-1,TGCGCCAGCAGCTTGGACAACCCGCATAATTCACCCCTCCACTTT,CASSLDNPHNSPLHF
many,TRBD1,TRBJ1-2,TRBV29-1,TGCAGCGTTTACCGGGGACAGACTAACTATGGCTACACCTTC,CSVYRGQTNYGYTF
many,TRBD1,TRBJ2-7,TRBV7-6,TGTGCCAGCAGCTCCCGGACAGGGGGTTCCTACGAGCAGTACTTC,CASSSRTGGSYEQYF
many,TRBD1,TRBJ1-6,TRBV28,TGTGCCAGCAGTCTACGACAGGGTTACAATTCACCCCTCCACTTT,CASSLRQGYNSPLHF
many,TRBD2,TRBJ2-7,TRBV28,TGTGCCAGCAGTTTAATGGTTTGGGGGGGAAGGTACGAGCAGTACTTC,CASSLMVWGGRYEQYF
many,NA,TRBJ1-1,TRBV5-1,TGCGCCAGCAGCAACCACCGGACAAGGGCAACTGAAGCTTTCTTT,CASSNHRTRATEAFF
many,NA,TRBJ2-7,TRBV2,TGTGCCAGCACTTGGACAGGGATTAGCGGGAGTTCCTACGAGCAGTACTTC,CASTWTGISGSSYEQYF
many,NA,TRBJ1-2,TRBV7-2,TGTGCCAGCAGCCACAGGGCGGGCTATGGCTACACCTTC,CASSHRAGYGYTF
many,NA,TRBJ2-3,TRBV11-2,TGTGCCAGCAGCCGAGTCCTCCTCCCAGATACGCAGTATTTT,CASSRVLLPDTQYF
many,NA,TRBJ1-1,TRBV20-1,TGCAGTATGGAGATTCTTTACACTGAAGCTTTCTTT,CSMEILYTEAFF
few,NA,TRBJ2-7,TRBV12-3/TRBV12-4,TGTGCCAGCAGTCCTGATACCTACGAGCAGTACTTC,CASSPDTYEQYF
many,TRBD2,TRBJ2-1,TRBV28,TGTGCCAGCAGTGTCCGACTAGCGGGGGGCGAGCAGTTCTTC,CASSVRLAGGEQFF
many,NA,TRBJ2-7,TRBV5-1,TGCGCCAGCAGCTTGGAAGTCAGAAGTTACGAGCAGTACTTC,CASSLEVRSYEQYF
many,NA,TRBJ1-1,TRBV14,TGTGCCAGCAGCCAAGATTTGGGAGCACAAGCTTTCTTT,CASSQDLGAQAFF
many,NA,TRBJ2-3,TRBV5-1,TGCGCCAGCAACCCAGGGGTTCAAGATACGCAGTATTTT,CASNPGVQDTQYF
NA,TRBD2,TRBJ2-5,TRBV23-1,TGCGCCAGCGGGCGCGGGAGAGGAGAGACCCAGTACTTC,CASGRGRGETQYF
many,NA,TRBJ2-4,TRBV19,TGTGCCACCGAAACTCTCCAGAAGGGTTATGGAGAAAACATTCAGTACTTC,CATETLQKGYGENIQYF
many,NA,TRBJ2-5,TRBV2,TGTGCCAGCAGCCCCCAGACTGTGCAAGAGACCCAGTACTTC,CASSPQTVQETQYF
many,TRBD2,TRBJ2-2,TRBV27,TGTGCCAGCAGCCCGTCTAGCGGGGCGAACACCGGGGAGCTGTTTTTT,CASSPSSGANTGELFF